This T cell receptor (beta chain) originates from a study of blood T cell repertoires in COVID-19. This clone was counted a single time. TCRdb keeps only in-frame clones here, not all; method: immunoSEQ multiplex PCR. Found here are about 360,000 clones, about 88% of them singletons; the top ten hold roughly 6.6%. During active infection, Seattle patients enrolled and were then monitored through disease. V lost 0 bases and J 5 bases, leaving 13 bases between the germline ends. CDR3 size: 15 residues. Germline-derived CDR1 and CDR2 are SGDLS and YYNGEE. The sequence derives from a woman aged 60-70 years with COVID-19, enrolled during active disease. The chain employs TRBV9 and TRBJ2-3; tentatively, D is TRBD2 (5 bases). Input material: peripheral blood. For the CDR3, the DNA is TGTGCCAGCAGCGTAGTTTCGGGGATCGGAGATACGCAGTATTTT. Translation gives CASSVVSGIGDTQYF.